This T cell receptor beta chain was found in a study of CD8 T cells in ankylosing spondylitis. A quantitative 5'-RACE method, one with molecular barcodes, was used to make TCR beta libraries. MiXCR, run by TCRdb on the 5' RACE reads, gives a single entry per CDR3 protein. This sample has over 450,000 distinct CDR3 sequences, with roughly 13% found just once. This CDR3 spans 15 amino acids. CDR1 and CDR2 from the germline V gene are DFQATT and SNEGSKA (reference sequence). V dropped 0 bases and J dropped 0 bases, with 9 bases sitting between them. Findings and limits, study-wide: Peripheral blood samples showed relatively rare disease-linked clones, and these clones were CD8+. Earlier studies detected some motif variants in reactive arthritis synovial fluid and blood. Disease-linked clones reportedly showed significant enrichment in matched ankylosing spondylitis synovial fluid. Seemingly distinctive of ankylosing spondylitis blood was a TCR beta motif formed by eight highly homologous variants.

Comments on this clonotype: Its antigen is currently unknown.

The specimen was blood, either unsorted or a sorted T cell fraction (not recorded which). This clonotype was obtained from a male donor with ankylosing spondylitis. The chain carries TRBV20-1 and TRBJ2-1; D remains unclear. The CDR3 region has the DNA TGCAGTGCTAGAGAAGGCGGAAGCTCCTACAATGAGCAGTTCTTC. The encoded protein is CSAREGGSSYNEQFF.